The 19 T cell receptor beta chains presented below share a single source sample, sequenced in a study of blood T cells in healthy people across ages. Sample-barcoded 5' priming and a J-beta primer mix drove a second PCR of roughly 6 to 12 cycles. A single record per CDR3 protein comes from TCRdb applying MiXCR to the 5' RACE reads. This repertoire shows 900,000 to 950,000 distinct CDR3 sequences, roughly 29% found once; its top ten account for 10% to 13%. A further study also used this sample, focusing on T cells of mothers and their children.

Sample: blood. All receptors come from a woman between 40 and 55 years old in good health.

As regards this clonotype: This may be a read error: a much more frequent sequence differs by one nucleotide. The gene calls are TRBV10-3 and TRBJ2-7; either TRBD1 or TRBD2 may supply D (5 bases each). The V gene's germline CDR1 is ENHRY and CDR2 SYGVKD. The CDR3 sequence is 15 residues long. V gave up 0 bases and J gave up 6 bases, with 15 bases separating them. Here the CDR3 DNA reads TGTGCCATCAGTGAGTCGGGACCGGCTTTGAGCGAGCAGTACTTC. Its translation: CAISESGPALSEQYF.

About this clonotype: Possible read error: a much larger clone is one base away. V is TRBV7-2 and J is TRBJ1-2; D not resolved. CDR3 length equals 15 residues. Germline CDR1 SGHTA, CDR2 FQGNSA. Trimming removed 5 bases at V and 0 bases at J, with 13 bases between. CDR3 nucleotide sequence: TGTGCCAGCAGCGTCGGGTGGATAGCTAACTATGGCTACACCTTC. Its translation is CASSVGWIANYGYTF.

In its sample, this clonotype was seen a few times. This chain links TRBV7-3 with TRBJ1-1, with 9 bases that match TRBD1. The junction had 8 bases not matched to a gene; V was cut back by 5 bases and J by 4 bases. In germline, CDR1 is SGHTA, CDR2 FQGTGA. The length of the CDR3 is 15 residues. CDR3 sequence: CASSKQGALGTEAFF. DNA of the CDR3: TGTGCCAGCAGCAAACAGGGGGCTTTAGGCACTGAAGCTTTCTTT.

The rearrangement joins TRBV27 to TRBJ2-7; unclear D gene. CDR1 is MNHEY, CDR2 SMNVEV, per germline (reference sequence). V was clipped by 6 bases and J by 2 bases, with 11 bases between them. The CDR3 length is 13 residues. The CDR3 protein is CASRALAAYEQYF. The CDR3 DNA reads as TGTGCCAGCAGAGCGTTGGCGGCCTACGAGCAGTACTTC.

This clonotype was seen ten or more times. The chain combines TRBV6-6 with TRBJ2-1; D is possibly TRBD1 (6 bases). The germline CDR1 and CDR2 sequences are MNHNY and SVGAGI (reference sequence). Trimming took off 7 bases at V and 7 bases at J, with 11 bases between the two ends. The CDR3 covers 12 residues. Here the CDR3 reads CASTLGANEQFF. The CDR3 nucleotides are TGTGCCAGCACCCTGGGGGCGAATGAGCAGTTCTTC.

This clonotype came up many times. CDR3 nucleotides: TGTGCCAGCAGCCAAAACATGGGTGGTGAGCAGTTCTTC. This translates into CASSQNMGGEQFF. The chain joins TRBV14 to TRBJ2-1, with D unclear. V was shortened by 2 bases and J by 9 bases, with 11 bases between the two germline ends. Germline CDR1 SGHDN, CDR2 FVKESK. The CDR3 covers 13 residues.

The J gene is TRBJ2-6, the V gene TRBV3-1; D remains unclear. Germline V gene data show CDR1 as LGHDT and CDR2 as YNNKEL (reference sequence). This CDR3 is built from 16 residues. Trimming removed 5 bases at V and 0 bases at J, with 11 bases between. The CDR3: CASSLRVSSGANVLTF. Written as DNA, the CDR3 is TGTGCCAGCAGCTTACGGGTCAGCTCTGGGGCCAACGTCCTGACTTTC.

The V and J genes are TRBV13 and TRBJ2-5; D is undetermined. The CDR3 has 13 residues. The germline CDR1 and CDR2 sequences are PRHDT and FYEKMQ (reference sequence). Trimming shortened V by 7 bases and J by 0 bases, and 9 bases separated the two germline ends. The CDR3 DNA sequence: TGTGCCAGCAATCAGAACAACCAAGAGACCCAGTACTTC. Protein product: CASNQNNQETQYF.

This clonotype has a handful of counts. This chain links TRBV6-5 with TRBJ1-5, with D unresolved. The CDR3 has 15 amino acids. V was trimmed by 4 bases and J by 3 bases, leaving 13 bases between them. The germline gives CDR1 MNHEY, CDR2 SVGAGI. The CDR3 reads CASSSYSMDNQPQHF. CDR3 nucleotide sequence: TGTGCCAGCAGTTCATATTCTATGGACAATCAGCCCCAGCATTTT.

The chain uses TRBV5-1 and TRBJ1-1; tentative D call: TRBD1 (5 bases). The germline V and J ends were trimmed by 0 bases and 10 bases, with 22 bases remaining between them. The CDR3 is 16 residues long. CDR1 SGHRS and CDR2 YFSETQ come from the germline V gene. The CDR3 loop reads CASSLGVITASGGAFF. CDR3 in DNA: TGCGCCAGCAGCTTGGGGGTTATCACAGCGTCGGGGGGAGCTTTCTTT.

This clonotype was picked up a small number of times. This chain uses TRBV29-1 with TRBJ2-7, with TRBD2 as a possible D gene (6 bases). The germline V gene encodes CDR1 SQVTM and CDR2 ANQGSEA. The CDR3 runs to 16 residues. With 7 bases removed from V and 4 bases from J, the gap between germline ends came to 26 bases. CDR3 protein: CSASGRGSGSRYEQYF. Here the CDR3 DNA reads TGCAGCGCCTCGGGGCGGGGCAGTGGATCTCGGTACGAGCAGTACTTC.

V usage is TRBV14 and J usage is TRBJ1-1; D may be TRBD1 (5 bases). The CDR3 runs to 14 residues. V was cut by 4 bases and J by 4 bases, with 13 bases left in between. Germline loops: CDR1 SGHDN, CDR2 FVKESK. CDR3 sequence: CASSRAPGGTEAFF. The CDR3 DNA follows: TGTGCCAGCAGCCGGGCCCCCGGGGGCACTGAAGCTTTCTTT.

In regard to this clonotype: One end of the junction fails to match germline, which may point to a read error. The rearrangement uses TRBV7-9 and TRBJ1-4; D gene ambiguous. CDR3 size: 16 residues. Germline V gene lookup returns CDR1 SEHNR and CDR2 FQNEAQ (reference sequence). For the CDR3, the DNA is TGTGCCAGCAGCCCTAAGCGTCAAGCAACTAATGAAAAACGGTTTTTT. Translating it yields CASSPKRQATNEKRFF.

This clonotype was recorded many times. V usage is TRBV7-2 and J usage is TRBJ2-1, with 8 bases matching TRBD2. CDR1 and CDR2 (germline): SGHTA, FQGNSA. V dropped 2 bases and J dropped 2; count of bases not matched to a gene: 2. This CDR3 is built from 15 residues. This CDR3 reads CASSLRRGAYNEQFF. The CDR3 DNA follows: TGTGCCAGCAGCTTAAGGCGGGGGGCCTACAATGAGCAGTTCTTC.

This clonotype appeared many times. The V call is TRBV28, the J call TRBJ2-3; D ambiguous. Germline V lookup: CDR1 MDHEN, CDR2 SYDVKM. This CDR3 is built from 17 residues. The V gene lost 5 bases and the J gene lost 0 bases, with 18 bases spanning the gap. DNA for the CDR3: TGTGCCAGCAGTCCATACCCCCTAATTGAGAGCACAGATACGCAGTATTTT. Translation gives CASSPYPLIESTDTQYF.

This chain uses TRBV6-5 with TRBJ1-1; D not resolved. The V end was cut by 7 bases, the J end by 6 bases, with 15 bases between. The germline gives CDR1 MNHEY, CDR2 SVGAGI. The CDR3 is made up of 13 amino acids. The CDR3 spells CASIRRLDAEAFF. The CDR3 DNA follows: TGTGCCAGCATAAGGCGGCTGGACGCTGAAGCTTTCTTT.

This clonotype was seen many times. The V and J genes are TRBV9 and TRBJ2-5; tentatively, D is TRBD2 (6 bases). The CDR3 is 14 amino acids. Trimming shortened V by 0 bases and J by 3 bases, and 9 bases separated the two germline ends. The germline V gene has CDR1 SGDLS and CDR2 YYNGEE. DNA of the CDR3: TGTGCCAGCAGCGTAGGTCCGGGGGAAGAGACCCAGTACTTC. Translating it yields CASSVGPGEETQYF.

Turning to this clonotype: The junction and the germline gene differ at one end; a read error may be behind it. The CDR3 sequence: CASSVGQRETFF. As DNA, the CDR3 is TGTGCCAGCAGCGTAGGGCAGCGTGAAACTTTCTTT. The V gene is TRBV7-2, the J gene TRBJ1-1; D gene unclear. Germline loops: CDR1 SGHTA, CDR2 FQGNSA. The CDR3 contains 12 residues.

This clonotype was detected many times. CDR3 sequence: CASGLVLGTWSSYNEQFF. The CDR3 DNA follows: TGTGCTAGTGGTTTGGTACTAGGGACTTGGAGCTCCTACAATGAGCAGTTCTTC. This chain uses TRBV12-5 with TRBJ2-1, with D maybe TRBD2 (6 bases). Germline lookup yields CDR1 LGHNT and CDR2 FRNRAP. Trimming removed 0 bases from V and 0 bases from J, with 15 bases in between. CDR3 length: 18 amino acids.